This TCR beta chain is from a study of T cell changes during pregnancy in multiple sclerosis. Germline CDR1 and CDR2: KGHSH and LQKENI. V lost 3 bases, J lost 2 bases, and 8 bases lay in between. This CDR3 has 13 residues. Sequenced by immunoSEQ multiplex PCR; TCRdb stores in-frame clones only, minus some. The sample consists of approximately 58,000 clones, roughly 90% of them appearing once. This chain joins TRBV18 and TRBJ2-7, with D perhaps TRBD1 (5 bases). The receptor was isolated from a female donor in good health, enrolled as a control in a pregnancy study. The sample in question was peripheral blood, obtained in the second trimester of pregnancy. Here the CDR3 DNA reads TGTGCCAGCTCACCGCAGGGTGCCTACGAGCAGTACTTC. Translation gives CASSPQGAYEQYF.